This entry concerns a single T cell receptor beta chain. V lost 1 base to trimming and J lost 5 bases, with 9 bases between them. From germline, CDR1 is SGHRS and CDR2 YFSETQ. CDR3 length equals 14 residues. Libraries were prepared by immunoSEQ multiplex PCR; TCRdb keeps only in-frame clonotypes and omits some of them. The table records roughly 9,700 clones, roughly 32% of them present only once. These data are taken from a study of graft-versus-host responses after intestinal transplantation. Both CD3+CD4+ and CD3+CD8+ responders that were proliferating and CFSE-low underwent sorting after the reaction.

The sequence derives from a human patient who was an organ donor for intestinal transplantation. The input for sequencing was alloreactive CD4+ T cells from a mixed lymphocyte reaction culture, taken before transplantation. As for subset: CFSE-low proliferating T cells sorted from roughly six-day pre-transplant mixed lymphocyte reaction (GvH or HvG direction). The rearrangement links TRBV5-1 to TRBJ1-4; D not resolved. The CDR3 nucleotides read TGCGCCAGCAGCTTGTTGACAAGCAATGAAAAACTGTTTTTT. Translation: CASSLLTSNEKLFF.